This TCR beta chain derives from a study of chronic HIV infection and antiretroviral therapy. TCRdb recomputed calls from the 5' RACE reads with MiXCR, one row per CDR3 protein. The sample records roughly 50,000 distinct CDR3 sequences, about 20% being singletons. Input material: peripheral blood. The receptor was derived from an adult who had HIV and had not received antiretroviral therapy, or was an uninfected healthy control (not recorded which).

The CDR3 DNA reads as TGTGCCAGCTCTTCGACAGGGGCGGACCAAGAGACCCAGTACTTC. As protein: CASSSTGADQETQYF. The chain recombines TRBV18 with TRBJ2-5, with 8 bases fitting TRBD1. V dropped 6 bases and J dropped 0; count of bases not matched to a gene: 6. The CDR3 contains 15 residues. In germline, CDR1 is KGHSH, CDR2 LQKENI.